One sample yielded the 18 T cell receptor beta chains listed below, sequenced in a study of spatial heterogeneity in lung cancer (dated by TCRdb to between 2017 and 2020). In the paper's terms, the time point label means: sample taken at primary tumor resection. Without any cell sorting, TCR sequencing was performed on whole RNA extracted either from tumor and nontumor lung tissue or from cryopreserved PBMC samples. The receptor library was made with 5' RACE. The instrument given in TCRdb is NextSeq 500. TCRdb trimmed the raw reads at Q25, called clones with MiXCR and kept productive beta chains. Every distinct CDR3 protein forms one entry, paired with its most common genes and DNA. The table for this sample lists about 50,000 distinct CDR3 sequences; 7.5% to 8% of them were counted only once. The ten top clones hold about an eighth of the sample. Sequences were derived from PBMCs, sampled at surgery. The receptors were gathered from a female donor with early-stage non-small cell lung cancer.

This clonotype was detected ten times or more. The CDR3 nucleotides read TGTGCCACTCTCGACCGCTCTAGCGAAAAACTGTTTTTT. This encodes CATLDRSSEKLFF. The rearrangement links TRBV28 to TRBJ1-4; D is undetermined. Germline V lookup: CDR1 MDHEN, CDR2 SYDVKM. V was clipped by 10 bases and J by 8 bases, with 17 bases between them. The CDR3 sequence is 13 residues long.

V gene TRBV6-6 combines with J gene TRBJ2-2; D remains ambiguous. Looked up from germline, CDR1 is MNHNY and CDR2 is SVGAGI (reference sequence). There are 14 residues in the CDR3. Trimming removed 1 base from V and 6 bases from J, with 9 bases in between. The CDR3 bases are TGTGCCAGCAGTTACTTACAGTTATCCGGGGAGCTGTTTTTT. Its protein is CASSYLQLSGELFF.

J is TRBJ2-1 and V is TRBV5-1, with 10 bases identical to TRBD2. There are 17 residues in the CDR3. In germline, CDR1 is SGHRS, CDR2 YFSETQ. Trimming took 4 bases from V and 3 from J; bases not matched to a gene: 10. The CDR3 nucleotides read TGCGCCAGCAGCCCGGGGAGTCGACTAGCGGGCTACAATGAGCAGTTCTTC. Protein sequence: CASSPGSRLAGYNEQFF.

The chain couples TRBV7-7 to TRBJ2-5; 9 nucleotides agree with TRBD1. The germline CDR1 and CDR2 sequences are SSHAT and FNYEAQ (reference sequence). CDR3 size: 15 residues. The junction had 7 bases not matched to a gene; V was cut back by 5 bases and J by 3 bases. In DNA form, the CDR3 reads TGTGCCAGCAGCCAGGGACAGGGCTGGGAAGAGACCCAGTACTTC. Translation: CASSQGQGWEETQYF.

This chain joins TRBV6-1 and TRBJ1-4; no clear D gene. The V end lost 3 bases, the J end lost 0 bases, and 8 bases lay between the germline ends. This CDR3 is 15 amino acids long. CDR1 MNHNS and CDR2 SASEGT come from the germline V gene. CDR3 nucleotides: TGTGCCAGCAGTGATGGTCCAGCAACTAATGAAAAACTGTTTTTT. Residues: CASSDGPATNEKLFF.

This clonotype was counted at least ten times. The J gene is TRBJ1-1, the V gene TRBV6-2 or TRBV6-3; D is uncertain. V was shortened by 8 bases and J by 3 bases, with 16 bases between the two germline ends. Looked up from germline, CDR1 is MNHEY and CDR2 is SVGEGT. There are 14 residues in the CDR3. As DNA, the CDR3 is TGTGCCAGCGGGCTCAAGTACCGGGACACTGAAGCTTTCTTT. This encodes CASGLKYRDTEAFF.

This clonotype has at least ten counts. This chain links TRBV29-1 with TRBJ2-5; TRBD1 matches at 7 bases. Germline V lookup: CDR1 SQVTM, CDR2 ANQGSEA. The CDR3 has 12 amino acids. Trimming removed 7 bases from V and 2 bases from J; junction bases left unmatched: 4. CDR3 residues: CSARQGQETQYF. CDR3 DNA: TGCAGCGCCCGACAGGGTCAAGAGACCCAGTACTTC. Based on the CDR3 plus reference TRBV29-1 and TRBJ2-5, the full variable domain is SAVISQKPSRDICQRGTSLTIQCQVDSQVTMMFWYRQQPGQSLTLIATANQGSEATYESGFVIDKFPISRPNLTFSTLTVSNMSPEDSSIYLCSARQGQETQYFGPGTRLLVL.

This clonotype was recorded at least ten times. This chain links TRBV18 with TRBJ2-7; no reliable D call. The CDR3 spans 14 residues. The V end lost 1 base, the J end lost 2 bases, and 9 bases lay between the germline ends. Per the germline V gene, CDR1 is KGHSH and CDR2 is LQKENI. The CDR3 region has the DNA TGTGCCAGCTCACCACTACAAGGCCCCTACGAGCAGTACTTC. This gives the protein CASSPLQGPYEQYF. Together with reference TRBV18 and TRBJ2-7, the CDR3 gives the full variable domain: NAGVMQNPRHLVRRRGQEARLRCSPMKGHSHVYWYRQLPEEGLKFMVYLQKENIIDESGMPKERFSAEFPKEGPSILRIQQVVRGDSAAYFCASSPLQGPYEQYFGPGTRLTVT.

This clonotype was detected many times. The genes are TRBV6-1 and TRBJ2-5; D is possibly TRBD1 (5 bases). The V gene lost 1 base and the J gene lost 5 bases, with 11 bases spanning the gap. CDR1 and CDR2 from the germline V gene are MNHNS and SASEGT. The CDR3 totals 14 residues. CDR3 DNA: TGTGCCAGCAGTGAAGGGGTCAGGGTGGAGACCCAGTACTTC. Residues: CASSEGVRVETQYF.

This sequence joins TRBV28 and TRBJ2-7; the D gene is possibly TRBD1 (7 bases). The CDR3 has 15 residues. Trimming shortened V by 4 bases and J by 0 bases, and 13 bases separated the two germline ends. Germline lookup yields CDR1 MDHEN and CDR2 SYDVKM. The DNA for the CDR3 is TGTGCCAGCAGTTCAGGGGGGATAGACTCCTACGAGCAGTACTTC. This translates into CASSSGGIDSYEQYF.

This clonotype occurred many times. The chain combines TRBV20-1 with TRBJ1-2; tentatively, D is TRBD1 (6 bases). The V gene lost 3 bases and the J gene lost 4 bases, with 15 bases spanning the gap. The CDR3 runs to 14 residues. The germline V gene has CDR1 DFQATT and CDR2 SNEGSKA (reference sequence). The CDR3 DNA reads TGCAGTGCTAGGTTGGGGGCGCGTGTCTATGGCTACACCTTC. Its translation: CSARLGARVYGYTF.

This clonotype was observed a few times. This chain links TRBV28 with TRBJ2-3; D perhaps matches TRBD2 (5 bases). The V and J ends lost 3 bases and 2 bases respectively, with 9 bases between them. Germline V gene data show CDR1 as MDHEN and CDR2 as SYDVKM. The CDR3 sequence is 14 residues long. The CDR3 coding sequence is TGTGCCAGCAGTTTGGACGGGAACACAGATACGCAGTATTTT. Residues: CASSLDGNTDTQYF. The variable domain in full, with the rest retrieved from reference TRBV28 and TRBJ2-3, is DVKVTQSSRYLVKRTGEKVFLECVQDMDHENMFWYRQDPGLGLRLIYFSYDVKMKEKGDIPEGYSVSREKKERFSLILESASTNQTSMYLCASSLDGNTDTQYFGPGTRLTVL.

V gene TRBV7-2 combines with J gene TRBJ1-6; D not resolved. CDR3 length: 13 residues. Deletions cut 5 bases from V and 6 bases from J, with 8 bases between. CDR1 is SGHTA, CDR2 FQGNSA, per germline. For the CDR3, the DNA is TGTGCCAGCAGCCAAAACAGTAATTCACCCCTCCACTTT. Residues: CASSQNSNSPLHF. Using reference TRBV7-2 and TRBJ1-6 for the parts outside the CDR3, the full variable domain is GAGVSQSPSNKVTEKGKDVELRCDPISGHTALYWYRQSLGQGLEFLIYFQGNSAPDKSGLPSDRFSAERTGGSVSTLTIQRTQQEDSAVYLCASSQNSNSPLHFGNGTRLTVT.

This clonotype was found a few times. In DNA, the CDR3 is TGCAGCCTAGCGGGGGGGGAGACCCAGTACTTC. This sequence encodes CSLAGGETQYF. This chain uses TRBV20-1 with TRBJ2-5, with TRBD2 matching over 12 bases. From germline, CDR1 is DFQATT and CDR2 SNEGSKA (reference sequence). CDR3 size: 11 residues.

This clonotype was counted a few times. The chain has TRBV13 and TRBJ1-5; D gene ambiguous. Germline V gives CDR1 PRHDT, CDR2 FYEKMQ (reference sequence). This CDR3 has 15 amino acids. V was pared by 2 bases and J by 0 bases, with 8 bases between. CDR3 DNA sequence: TGTGCCAGCAGCTTACAGAGAAATAGCAATCAGCCCCAGCATTTT. It yields the protein CASSLQRNSNQPQHF.

This clonotype was seen ten or more times. This chain links TRBV7-2 with TRBJ2-2; 7 bases line up with TRBD1. Per germline, CDR1 SGHTA and CDR2 FQGNSA. V shed 5 bases, J shed 1 base, and the junction held 10 bases outside the gene matches. This CDR3 contains 17 residues. The CDR3 bases are TGTGCCAGCAGCCCACAGGGGACCTCAAGGAACACCGGGGAGCTGTTTTTT. Translation gives CASSPQGTSRNTGELFF.

This clonotype was detected only a few times. J is TRBJ2-6 and V is TRBV12-3 or TRBV12-4; maybe TRBD1 (5 bases). Trimming shortened V by 7 bases and J by 2 bases, and 18 bases separated the two germline ends. The CDR3 totals 17 residues. The DNA for the CDR3 is TGTGCCAGCACCCCCTACCTCGACAGCACTGGGGCCAACGTCCTGACTTTC. Translating it yields CASTPYLDSTGANVLTF.

This sequence joins TRBV3-1 and TRBJ2-3; 14 bases agree with TRBD2. The length of the CDR3 is 18 residues. V gave up 4 bases and J gave up 0 bases; unmatched junction bases: 6. CDR1 LGHDT and CDR2 YNNKEL come from the germline V gene (reference sequence). CDR3 amino acids: CASSPGTSGGSSTDTQYF. The CDR3 DNA sequence: TGTGCCAGCAGCCCGGGGACTAGCGGGGGATCTAGCACAGATACGCAGTATTTT.